The clone carrying this T cell receptor (beta chain) has at least ten counts. The target antigen is unknown. The time point here: patch test 1, 2 weeks after DPC sensitization. Treatment indicated: therapeutic diphenylcyclopropenone sensitization with weekly scalp DPC. Whole blood that had not been fractionated was the source of extracted total RNA. Each donor was an alopecia patient between 18 and 70 years of age who qualified for DPC. Library preparation tagged each individual cDNA molecule with a unique molecular identifier. TCRdb re-called the RACE reads through MiXCR, storing one row per CDR3 protein. The sample has some 52,000 distinct CDR3 sequences; approximately 10% are singletons. Trimming pared 5 bases from V and 0 bases from J, leaving 9 bases between. The CDR3 runs to 14 residues. Germline values: CDR1 SGHAT, CDR2 FQNNGV. This record comes from a study of human T cells and chemical hapten exposure. Study-wide context: Cases of alopecia areata, totalis or universalis occurred in a predominantly female patient group. Broader study findings: Clustering by CDR3 similarity yielded significantly more large clusters from expanded TCRs than controls.

The V and J genes are TRBV11-2 and TRBJ2-3; D remains unclear. This specimen was whole blood, taken in connection with sensitization to the hapten diphenylcyclopropenone (DPC). The TCR comes from a woman between 40 and 55 years old with alopecia areata. Some clones in this sample may be carry-over from other donors' samples. Written as DNA, the CDR3 is TGTGCCAGCAGCGCTTCGCCTAGCACAGATACGCAGTATTTT. Protein product: CASSASPSTDTQYF.